These T cell receptor beta chains were read from a single sample in a study of cytomegalovirus exposure and HLA in healthy donors. Some clones are missing from TCRdb's copy, which holds only in-frame ones; the method was immunoSEQ multiplex PCR. The data show some 180,000 clones, around 80% seen once. Sequenced material: PBMCs. These receptors all come from a woman younger than 45 in good health and CMV-seronegative. Both conserved end residues are part of each CDR3. A D gene is named only where the DNA matches it firmly. The size entry is marked missing in some rows and otherwise reads once, few, many or a size class.

v_call	d_call	clone_size	j_call	cdr3_nt	cdr3_aa
TRBV6-5	-	-	TRBJ1-1	TGTGCCAGCAGTTACTCCATCGGGGGGAGCGGCACTGAAGCTTTCTTT	CASSYSIGGSGTEAFF
TRBV7-8	-	-	TRBJ2-1	TGTGCCAGCAACCTTCGGGAAACCTACAATGAGCAGTTCTTC	CASNLRETYNEQFF
TRBV6-5	TRBD1	once	TRBJ1-3	TGTGCCAGCAGTTCGACAGGGTTCTCTAGAAACACCATATATTTT	CASSSTGFSRNTIYF
TRBV11-3	-	-	TRBJ1-1	TGTGCCAGCAGCTTATCCATGAACACTGAAGCTTTCTTT	CASSLSMNTEAFF
TRBV30	-	-	TRBJ1-3	TGTGCCTGGAGTATATGGGGGACTGCCTCTGGAAACACCATATATTTT	CAWSIWGTASGNTIYF
TRBV11-2	-	-	TRBJ2-7	TGTGCCAGCAGCTTGGGGCTTGTCTACGAGCAGTACTTC	CASSLGLVYEQYF
TRBV10-1	TRBD1	-	TRBJ2-7	TGCGCCAGCAGTGAGTCAGGGACAGGGGGAATTTACTTC	CASSESGTGGIYF
TRBV7-2	-	-	TRBJ2-2	TGTGCCAGCAGCTGGATGGGGAGCACCGGGGAGCTGTTTTTT	CASSWMGSTGELFF
TRBV30	-	-	TRBJ1-5	TGTGCCTGGAGTGAAAAACTCGGACAGAGAAACGGTCAGCCCCAGCATTTT	CAWSEKLGQRNGQPQHF
TRBV6-6	TRBD1	-	TRBJ1-2	TGTGCCAGCAGTCTCACGACAGGGTGGGATGATGGCTACACCTTC	CASSLTTGWDDGYTF
TRBV6-1	-	-	TRBJ1-1	TGTGCCAGCATCCAATCCGGGGGGATTGGGACTGAAGCTTTCTTT	CASIQSGGIGTEAFF
TRBV27	-	-	TRBJ1-6	TGTGCCAGCAGCCCCACACCTTTCTCCTATAATTCACCCCTCCACTTT	CASSPTPFSYNSPLHF